What follows are 13 T cell receptor beta chains derived from one specimen sequenced in a study of beta chain features in type 1 diabetes. The investigators reverse transcribed all of the isolated RNA, so they sequenced expressed TCRB transcripts. Measured with immunoSEQ multiplex PCR; TCRdb has only the in-frame clones, and not every one. The sample records 120,000 to 150,000 clones, nearly 50% being singletons. Sequenced: Tregs from blood. The receptors were gathered from a man aged 18 to 29 in good health.

The chain uses TRBV23-1 and TRBJ1-6; no firm D call. TRBV23-1 is filed as an ORF, its function uncertain. Trimming removed 8 bases at V and 6 bases at J, with 11 bases between. The CDR3 spans 13 residues. The CDR3: CASSPGINSPLHF. Written as DNA, the CDR3 is TGCGCCAGCTCCCCCGGGATTAATTCACCCCTCCACTTT.

The chain links TRBV28 to TRBJ1-1; no clear D. The CDR3 covers 12 residues. The germline CDR1 and CDR2 sequences are MDHEN and SYDVKM. V was trimmed by 8 bases and J by 5 bases, leaving 12 bases between them. CDR3 coding DNA: TGTGCCAGCGTACAGATTGGGACTGAAGCTTTCTTT. Protein product: CASVQIGTEAFF.

The rearrangement joins TRBV9 to TRBJ2-1; maybe TRBD2 (6 bases). CDR1 SGDLS and CDR2 YYNGEE come from the germline V gene. V shed 0 bases and J shed 4 bases, with 14 bases lying between them. The CDR3 contains 16 residues. CDR3 residues: CASSVDIGSWYNEQFF. The CDR3 nucleotides read TGTGCCAGCAGCGTAGATATCGGGAGTTGGTACAATGAGCAGTTCTTC.

Remarks on this clone: Other DNA sequences within the sample encode an identical CDR3. The rearrangement uses TRBV11-2 and TRBJ2-7, with TRBD1 matching 7 bases. Germline-derived CDR1 and CDR2 are SGHAT and FQNNGV. The CDR3 is 14 amino acids. Trimming cost V 5 bases and J 1 base; bases outside gene matches: 5. In DNA form, the CDR3 reads TGTGCCAGCAGCCCTAGACAGGGATCCTACGAGCAGTACTTC. Translation gives CASSPRQGSYEQYF.

This clone came up a few times. The chain recombines TRBV5-4 with TRBJ2-7; the match to TRBD2 covers 7 bases. This CDR3 comprises 13 residues. V trimming: 0 bases; J trimming: 7 bases; junction bases outside the gene matches: 4. In germline, CDR1 is SGHNT, CDR2 YYREEE (reference sequence). The DNA for the CDR3 is TGTGCCAGCAGCTTGGGATCGGGACTAGAGCAGTACTTC. Protein sequence: CASSLGSGLEQYF.

V usage is TRBV7-9 and J usage is TRBJ2-2; 8 bases are shared with TRBD2. This CDR3 spans 16 amino acids. Germline assignment: CDR1 SEHNR and CDR2 FQNEAQ (reference sequence). J lost 7 bases, V lost 5 bases, and 12 bases had no gene match. CDR3 in amino acids: CASSVRAGVLGGELFF. The CDR3 DNA is TGTGCCAGCAGCGTAAGAGCGGGGGTTCTCGGCGGGGAGCTGTTTTTT. Full variable domain (missing parts from reference TRBV7-9 and TRBJ2-2): DTGVSQNPRHKITKRGQNVTFRCDPISEHNRLYWYRQTLGQGPEFLTYFQNEAQLEKSRLLSDRFSAERPKGSFSTLEIQRTEQGDSAMYLCASSVRAGVLGGELFFGEGSRLTVL.

The gene calls are TRBV5-6 and TRBJ2-2; the D gene is possibly TRBD2 (6 bases). Germline V lookup: CDR1 SGHDT, CDR2 YYEEEE. CDR3 length equals 16 residues. V was pared by 0 bases and J by 5 bases, with 14 bases between. CDR3 protein: CASSLGRRAGTGELFF. Written as DNA, the CDR3 is TGTGCCAGCAGCTTGGGGAGGAGGGCCGGTACCGGGGAGCTGTTTTTT.

The table lists this clone with a few counts. This chain uses TRBV18 with TRBJ1-2, with D possibly TRBD1 on 6 matching bases. Germline V lookup: CDR1 KGHSH, CDR2 LQKENI. The CDR3 has 16 residues. V was clipped by 6 bases and J by 4 bases, with 21 bases between them. The chain's CDR3 is CASSAEARQAVYGYTF. CDR3 in DNA: TGTGCCAGCTCGGCGGAGGCTCGACAGGCAGTCTATGGCTACACCTTC.

CDR3 nucleotides: TGTGCCAGTAATACCAGGGGGCGGGGCACTGAAGCTTTCTTT. This codes for CASNTRGRGTEAFF. The chain couples TRBV19 to TRBJ1-1, with TRBD1 matching 8 bases. The V and J ends lost 7 bases and 4 bases, in that order; junction bases with no gene match: 8. Germline V CDR1 and CDR2: LNHDA, SQIVND (reference sequence). The CDR3 length is 14 residues.

There are a few counts of this clone. The chain combines TRBV28 with TRBJ2-2; TRBD1 aligns across 7 bases. V lost 3 bases, J lost 5 bases, and 9 bases stayed unmatched. CDR3 length: 16 residues. Germline CDR1 reads MDHEN; CDR2 reads SYDVKM. CDR3 in DNA: TGTGCCAGCAGTTTCCCACCCAGGGGGTGGACCGGGGAGCTGTTTTTT. Translated, it gives CASSFPPRGWTGELFF.

The chain has TRBV28 and TRBJ2-3; maybe TRBD2 (7 bases). CDR1 is MDHEN, CDR2 SYDVKM, per germline. Trimming took 4 bases from V and 0 from J, leaving 17 bases between them. This CDR3 region has 17 residues. The CDR3 sequence: CASSSLRGGLSTDTQYF. The CDR3 DNA reads TGTGCCAGCAGTTCCCTTAGGGGGGGGCTTAGCACAGATACGCAGTATTTT.

This clone was seen only once. The chain couples TRBV28 to TRBJ2-5; a weak D match, TRBD1 (5 bases). The J call could be wrong; TRBJ2-7 is a better fit for the DNA end. Germline CDR1 reads MDHEN; CDR2 reads SYDVKM. This CDR3 comprises 15 residues. In DNA form, the CDR3 reads TGTGCCAGCAGTTTTCGTGGCAGGGCCACATCCGAGCAGTACTTC. Its protein product is CASSFRGRATSEQYF.

J is TRBJ2-7 and V is TRBV6-1; 10 positions match TRBD1. The CDR3 has 13 residues. After removal of 7 bases from V and 6 bases from J, the junction contained 6 bases not matched to a gene. The V gene's germline CDR1 is MNHNS and CDR2 SASEGT. DNA of the CDR3: TGTGCCAGCACCAGGGACAGGGGTTTCGAGCAGTACTTC. It encodes CASTRDRGFEQYF.